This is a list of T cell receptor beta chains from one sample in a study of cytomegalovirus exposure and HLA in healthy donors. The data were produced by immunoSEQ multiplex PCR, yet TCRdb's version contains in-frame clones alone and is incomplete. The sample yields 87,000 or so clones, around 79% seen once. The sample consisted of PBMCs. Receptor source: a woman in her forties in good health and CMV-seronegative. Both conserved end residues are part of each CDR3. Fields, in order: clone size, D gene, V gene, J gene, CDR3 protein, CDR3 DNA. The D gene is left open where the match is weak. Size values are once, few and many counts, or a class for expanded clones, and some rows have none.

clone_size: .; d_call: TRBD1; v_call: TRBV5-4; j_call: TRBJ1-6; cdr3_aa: CASSLGRGQVNSPLHF; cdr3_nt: TGTGCCAGCAGCTTGGGAAGGGGGCAAGTTAATTCACCCCTCCACTTT
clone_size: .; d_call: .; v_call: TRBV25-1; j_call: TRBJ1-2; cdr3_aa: CASSEGQGIRGYTF; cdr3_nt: TGTGCCAGCAGTGAAGGCCAGGGTATACGGGGCTACACCTTC
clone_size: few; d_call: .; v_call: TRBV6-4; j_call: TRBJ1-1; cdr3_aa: CASSETVNTEAFF; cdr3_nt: TGTGCCAGCAGTGAAACAGTGAACACTGAAGCTTTCTTT
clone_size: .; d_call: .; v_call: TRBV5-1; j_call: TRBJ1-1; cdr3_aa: CASSPLGGVEAFF; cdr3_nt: TGCGCCAGCAGCCCATTGGGGGGGGTTGAAGCTTTCTTT
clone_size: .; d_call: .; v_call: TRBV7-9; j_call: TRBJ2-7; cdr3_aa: CASSLAASSYEQYF; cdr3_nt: TGTGCCAGCAGCTTAGCAGCTAGCTCCTACGAGCAGTACTTC
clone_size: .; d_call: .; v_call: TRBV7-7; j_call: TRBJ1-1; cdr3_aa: CASTPLALNTEAFF; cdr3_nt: TGTGCTAGCACCCCTCTGGCACTGAACACTGAAGCTTTCTTT
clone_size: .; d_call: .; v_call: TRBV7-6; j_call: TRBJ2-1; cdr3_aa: CASSLSSGEHNEQFF; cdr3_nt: TGTGCCAGCAGCTTATCATCGGGGGAGCACAATGAGCAGTTCTTC
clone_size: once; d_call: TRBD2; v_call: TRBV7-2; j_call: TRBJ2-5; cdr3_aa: CASSFAGGGETQYF; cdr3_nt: TGTGCCAGCAGCTTCGCGGGGGGGGGAGAGACCCAGTACTTC
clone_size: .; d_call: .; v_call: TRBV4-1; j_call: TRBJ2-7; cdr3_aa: CASSQLPGTQTAYEQYF; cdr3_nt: TGCGCCAGCAGCCAGCTACCCGGGACACAGACCGCCTACGAGCAGTACTTC
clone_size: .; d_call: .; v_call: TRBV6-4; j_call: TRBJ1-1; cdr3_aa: CASTKEALGNTEAFF; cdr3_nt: TGTGCCAGCACTAAGGAGGCCCTGGGGAACACTGAAGCTTTCTTT
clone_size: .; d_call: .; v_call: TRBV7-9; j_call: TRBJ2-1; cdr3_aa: CASRTSNEQFF; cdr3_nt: TGTGCCAGCAGGACTAGTAATGAGCAGTTCTTC
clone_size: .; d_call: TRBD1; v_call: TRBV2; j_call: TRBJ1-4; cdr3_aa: CASSLTGGVDEKLFF; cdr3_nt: TGTGCCAGCAGCTTAACAGGGGGCGTTGATGAAAAACTGTTTTTT
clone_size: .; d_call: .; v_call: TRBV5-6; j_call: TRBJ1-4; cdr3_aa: CASSLVTANEKLFF; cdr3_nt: TGTGCCAGCAGCTTGGTCACAGCTAATGAAAAACTGTTTTTT
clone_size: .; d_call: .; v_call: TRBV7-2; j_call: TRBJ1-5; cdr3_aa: CASSTKANQPQHF; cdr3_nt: TGTGCCAGCAGCACTAAAGCCAATCAGCCCCAGCATTTT
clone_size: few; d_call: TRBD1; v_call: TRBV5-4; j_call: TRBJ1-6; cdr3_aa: CASSTTPGTGARSPLHF; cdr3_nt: TGTGCCAGCAGCACCACTCCCGGGACAGGGGCGCGATCACCCCTCCACTTT
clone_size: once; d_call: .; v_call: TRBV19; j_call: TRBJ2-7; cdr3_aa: CASSRVGESSYEQYF; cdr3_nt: TGTGCCAGTAGTAGGGTCGGGGAAAGCTCCTACGAGCAGTACTTC
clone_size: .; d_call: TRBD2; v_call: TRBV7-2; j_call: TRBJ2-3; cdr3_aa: CASSLPLAGGTDTQYF; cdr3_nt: TGTGCCAGCAGCCTCCCACTAGCGGGGGGCACAGATACGCAGTATTTT